The source of this T cell receptor (beta chain) is a study of cytomegalovirus exposure and HLA in healthy donors. About the research overall: Most donors, 70% to 85% of a few hundred genotyped, fell in the Caucasian-associated ancestry cluster. Study-wide results and caveats: Presence/absence analyses assumed roughly uniform sequencing depth across donors.

Per germline, CDR1 LNHDA and CDR2 SQIVND (reference sequence). V gave up 7 bases and J gave up 9 bases; unmatched junction bases: 13. The CDR3 has 15 residues. The study ran its PCR with 60 Vbeta and 13 Jbeta primers. Assay used: immunoSEQ multiplex PCR; TCRdb lists only in-frame clones, some missing. The table has some 180,000 clones, roughly 73% seen once. This clone was counted only a few times. Its antigen is unidentified. Sequences were obtained from PBMCs. This chain connects TRBV19 to TRBJ1-5; 9 nucleotides align to TRBD1. This receptor was taken from a woman in her thirties in good health and CMV-seronegative. In DNA, the CDR3 is TGTGCCAGTAACACCCGGGACAGGGACAATTCGCCCCAGCATTTT. It yields the protein CASNTRDRDNSPQHF.